This T cell receptor (beta chain) was identified during a study of vaccination effects on CD4 cells after COVID-19. The CDR3 is made up of 17 amino acids. Trimming removed 2 bases at V and 3 bases at J, with 19 bases between. Germline V gene data show CDR1 as MNHEY and CDR2 as SVGEGT. As concerns this clone: Its antigen remains unidentified.

Before sequencing, viral peptide pools were used by the ViraFEST assay to expand antigen-specific CD4+ T cells. Culturing for roughly 10 days preceded CD4+ T cell isolation. This individual tested PCR-positive for SARS-CoV-2 infection between March and December 2020. Every participant took two doses of the BNT162b2 or mRNA-1273 vaccine. Sequencing used immunoSEQ multiplex PCR; TCRdb keeps in-frame clones, though not all of them. The table includes 14,000 or so clones, around 82% detected once. The sample here was CD4+ T cells from PBMCs cultured with SARS-CoV-2 spike peptides, taken after COVID-19 vaccination. The chain uses TRBV6-2 or TRBV6-3 and TRBJ1-2, with D possibly TRBD1 on 5 matching bases. This receptor was obtained from a human donor who had a prior SARS-CoV-2 infection. The CDR3 here is CASSYLGAILEDYGYTF. In DNA form, the CDR3 reads TGTGCCAGCAGTTACCTAGGGGCGATCCTCGAGGACTATGGCTACACCTTC.